Below, 30 T cell receptor beta chains from the same sample are listed, as sequenced in a study of blood T cell repertoires in COVID-19 (dated by TCRdb to between 2020 and 2021). The library was prepared using the immunoSEQ multiplex PCR assay. Held by TCRdb, this immuneACCESS table contains in-frame sequences only and omits some clones. Under half of the omission traces to an unresolved V gene where checked; the cause of the rest is unknown. The sample table shows around 190,000 clones, and approximately 85% are seen once. 7.5% to 9.5% of the sample is held by the ten biggest clonotypes. The sample consisted of peripheral blood. The receptors come from a woman aged 55 to 70 with acute or convalescent COVID-19.

The V gene is TRBV27, the J gene TRBJ2-7; D is unclear. The CDR3 runs 11 residues. The germline V gene encodes CDR1 MNHEY and CDR2 SMNVEV (reference sequence). V lost 3 bases, J lost 5 bases, and 5 bases lay in between. The DNA for the CDR3 is TGTGCCAGCAGTTTCCCTAACGAGCAGTACTTC. The encoded protein is CASSFPNEQYF.

This chain links TRBV30 with TRBJ1-3, with D possibly TRBD1 on 5 matching bases. Trimming took off 6 bases at V and 0 bases at J, with 12 bases between the two ends. The CDR3 totals 14 residues. Per the germline V gene, CDR1 is GTSNPN and CDR2 is SVGIG (reference sequence). For the CDR3, the DNA is TGTGCCTGCCCGACAGTTCACTCTGGAAACACCATATATTTT. Amino acids: CACPTVHSGNTIYF.

The chain couples TRBV20-1 to TRBJ2-7; weak D call: TRBD1 (5 bases). The germline CDR1 and CDR2 sequences are DFQATT and SNEGSKA (reference sequence). V was cut by 2 bases and J by 5 bases, with 7 bases left in between. There are 11 residues in the CDR3. In nucleotides, the CDR3 is TGCAGTGCTAGACAGGGCGACGAGCAGTACGTC. Residues: CSARQGDEQYV.

This clone was observed a single time. The chain employs TRBV5-6 and TRBJ1-1; a possible D gene is TRBD1 (5 bases). Trimming shortened V by 4 bases and J by 5 bases, and 9 bases separated the two germline ends. Germline loops: CDR1 SGHDT, CDR2 YYEEEE. The CDR3 is made up of 12 amino acids. This CDR3 reads CASSKGLTEAFF. CDR3 nucleotides: TGTGCCAGCAGCAAGGGACTAACTGAAGCTTTCTTT.

The chain employs TRBV3-1 (or the pseudogene TRBV3-2) and TRBJ1-1, with TRBD1 identical over 7 bases. The CDR3 totals 14 residues. Unmatched junction bases numbered 12, after V lost 4 bases and J lost 10 bases. Looked up from germline, CDR1 is LGHDT and CDR2 is YNNKEL (reference sequence). In DNA form, the CDR3 reads TGTGCCAGCAGCCCAAGACAGGGTGCAGGGAGAGCTTTCTTT. Protein sequence: CASSPRQGAGRAFF.

The V gene is TRBV5-1, the J gene TRBJ1-4, with a weak D call TRBD1 (6 bases). The CDR3 is 12 residues long. The germline CDR1 and CDR2 sequences are SGHRS and YFSETQ. Trimming cost V 4 bases and J 7 bases, with 8 bases left between them. The CDR3 spells CASSVQGEKLFF. The CDR3 DNA is TGCGCCAGCAGCGTACAGGGTGAAAAACTGTTTTTT.

The J gene is TRBJ2-1, the V gene TRBV9; TRBD2 is a possible D gene (5 bases). Germline-derived CDR1 and CDR2 are SGDLS and YYNGEE. The CDR3 runs to 15 residues. Trimming removed 4 bases from V and 5 bases from J, with 16 bases in between. CDR3 region: CASSPGLLIDNEQFF. CDR3 in DNA: TGTGCCAGCAGCCCTGGACTCCTAATTGACAATGAGCAGTTCTTC.

This sequence joins TRBV15 and TRBJ2-1; TRBD1 might be the D (6 bases). V lost 0 bases and J lost 0, with 12 bases in between. The length of the CDR3 is 17 residues. Germline V gene lookup returns CDR1 LNHNV and CDR2 YYDKDF (reference sequence). The CDR3 DNA reads as TGTGCCACCAGCAGAGATCGGCAGGGGCTCTCCTACAATGAGCAGTTCTTC. Protein sequence: CATSRDRQGLSYNEQFF.

This sequence joins TRBV6-1 and TRBJ2-7, with D uncertain. This CDR3 is built from 13 residues. Germline-derived CDR1 and CDR2 are MNHNS and SASEGT. V shed 2 bases and J shed 4 bases, with 9 bases lying between them. The CDR3 loop reads CASSERTTYEQYV. The CDR3 coding sequence is TGTGCCAGCAGTGAAAGAACCACTTACGAGCAGTACGTC.

Comments on this clone: At one end the junction does not follow the germline gene, possibly because of a read error. CDR3 sequence reads: CASSLGQGGTDTQYF. The CDR3 nucleotides read TGTGCCAGCAGCCTCGGACAGGGAGGCACTGATACGCAGTATTTT. The chain recombines TRBV7-2 with TRBJ2-3, with 8 bases lining up with TRBD1. Germline values: CDR1 SGHTA, CDR2 FQGNSA. The CDR3 length is 15 residues.

The V and J genes are TRBV11-1 and TRBJ2-1, with 11 bases fitting TRBD2. This CDR3 has 15 residues. Germline values: CDR1 SGHAT, CDR2 FQDESV (reference sequence). Trimming cost V 4 bases and J 4 bases; bases outside gene matches: 3. CDR3 nucleotide sequence: TGTGCCAGCAGCTCGGGACTAGCGGCTTACAATGAGCAGTTCTTC. Amino acid sequence: CASSSGLAAYNEQFF.

The chain has TRBV3-1 (or the pseudogene TRBV3-2) and TRBJ2-5; 9 bases align to TRBD1. CDR1 LGHDT and CDR2 YNNKEL come from the germline V gene (reference sequence). J lost 1 base, V lost 4 bases, and 10 bases had no gene match. The CDR3 contains 17 residues. CDR3 sequence: CASSLTAGTGPQETQYF. The CDR3 DNA reads TGTGCCAGCAGCCTAACGGCCGGGACAGGGCCCCAAGAGACCCAGTACTTC.

This chain uses TRBV5-5 with TRBJ1-2; tentatively, D is TRBD1 (5 bases). This CDR3 region has 16 residues. Trimming shortened V by 1 base and J by 7 bases, and 20 bases separated the two germline ends. Germline CDR1 is SGHKS and CDR2 is YYEKEE (reference sequence). The CDR3 bases are TGTGCCAGCAGCTTGCTGGTCGGTGGAACAGGATTTGGCTACACCTTC. Its protein product is CASSLLVGGTGFGYTF.

Here the CDR3 DNA reads TGTGCCAGCAGCGGTGGGACTAGCGGGTCTCTGTACGAGCAGTACGTC. Protein product: CASSGGTSGSLYEQYV. The chain uses TRBV9 and TRBJ2-7, with TRBD2 matching over 12 bases. The CDR3 totals 16 residues. Germline V gene data show CDR1 as SGDLS and CDR2 as YYNGEE. V gave up 3 bases and J gave up 4 bases; unmatched junction bases: 8.

This clone has a single count. J is TRBJ1-2 and V is TRBV9, with 9 bases aligning to TRBD1. V lost 0 bases to trimming and J lost 7 bases; unmatched junction nucleotides: 10. The CDR3 runs to 16 residues. CDR1 is SGDLS, CDR2 YYNGEE, per germline. CDR3 DNA: TGTGCCAGCAGCGTAGGCGGGACAGGGCTCATAGGTGGCTACACCTTC. It is translated as CASSVGGTGLIGGYTF.

V gene TRBV5-1 combines with J gene TRBJ2-1, with D hard to call. Germline CDR1 reads SGHRS; CDR2 reads YFSETQ. This CDR3 is built from 15 residues. V lost 3 bases and J 0 bases, leaving 10 bases between the germline ends. The CDR3 DNA sequence: TGCGCCAGCAGCTCCGACCGGGTCTCCTACAATGAGCAGTTCTTC. This encodes CASSSDRVSYNEQFF.

CDR3 sequence (DNA): TGTGCCAGCTCTCTCCTGAGGGACTACGAGCAGTACTTC. Translated: CASSLLRDYEQYF. V and J are TRBV18 and TRBJ2-7, with D perhaps matching TRBD2 (5 bases). The CDR3 is 13 residues long. Germline lookup yields CDR1 KGHSH and CDR2 LQKENI. V lost 6 bases and J 3 bases, leaving 12 bases between the germline ends.

The chain carries TRBV19 and TRBJ2-1, with 9 bases that match TRBD1. CDR3 length: 15 amino acids. Germline assignment: CDR1 LNHDA and CDR2 SQIVND (reference sequence). J gave up 2 bases and V 4 bases, and 3 bases lay outside the gene matches. The CDR3 protein is CASSRGQGPYNEQFF. CDR3 in DNA: TGTGCCAGTAGTAGGGGACAGGGTCCCTACAATGAGCAGTTCTTC. The full variable domain, rest sourced from reference TRBV19 and TRBJ2-1, is DGGITQSPKYLFRKEGQNVTLSCEQNLNHDAMYWYRQDPGQGLRLIYYSQIVNDFQKGDIAEGYSVSREKKESFPLTVTSAQKNPTAFYLCASSRGQGPYNEQFFGPGTRLTVL.

V gene TRBV5-1 combines with J gene TRBJ1-5, with D hard to call. This CDR3 spans 15 amino acids. V was trimmed by 3 bases and J by 1 base, leaving 11 bases between them. CDR1 is SGHRS, CDR2 YFSETQ, per germline. In DNA form, the CDR3 reads TGCGCCAGCAGCTACGGCGGAGAGAGCAATCAGCCCCAGCATTTT. Encoded protein: CASSYGGESNQPQHF.

The chain carries TRBV5-1 and TRBJ1-1; D is uncertain. This CDR3 has 13 residues. Between the trimmed V and J ends, which lost 0 bases and 5 bases, there was a span of 8 bases. Germline V gene sequence: CDR1 SGHRS, CDR2 YFSETQ. CDR3 sequence reads: CASSLDSGTEAFF. CDR3 sequence (DNA): TGCGCCAGCAGCTTGGACAGTGGGACTGAAGCTTTCTTT. Together with reference TRBV5-1 and TRBJ1-1, the CDR3 gives the full variable domain: KAGVTQTPRYLIKTRGQQVTLSCSPISGHRSVSWYQQTPGQGLQFLFEYFSETQRNKGNFPGRFSGRQFSNSRSEMNVSTLELGDSALYLCASSLDSGTEAFFGQGTRLTVV.

The chain combines TRBV5-4 with TRBJ2-3, with 13 bases matching TRBD2. CDR1 is SGHNT, CDR2 YYREEE, per germline (reference sequence). The length of the CDR3 is 16 residues. With 0 bases clipped from V and 6 bases from J, the junction kept 4 bases outside the gene matches. CDR3 nucleotides: TGTGCCAGCAGCTTGGGGACTAGCGGGAGTATGGATACGCAGTATTTT. Translating gives CASSLGTSGSMDTQYF.

This sequence joins TRBV28 and TRBJ1-2; D is unclear. Per germline, CDR1 MDHEN and CDR2 SYDVKM. The ends were cut back, 3 bases at V and 3 bases at J, with 11 bases in the middle. This CDR3 region has 14 residues. This CDR3 is CASSLRARDYGYTF. As DNA, the CDR3 is TGTGCCAGCAGTTTGAGGGCCCGGGACTATGGCTACACCTTC.

This clone was found once. The chain joins TRBV24-1 to TRBJ2-1; 10 nucleotides agree with TRBD2. The CDR3 has 19 amino acids. The germline V gene has CDR1 KGHDR and CDR2 SFDVKD. J lost 1 base, V lost 3 bases, and 11 bases had no gene match. CDR3 bases: TGTGCCACCAGTGATCCCAGGGGTAGCGGGAGGTTTTCCTACAATGAGCAGTTCTTC. This encodes CATSDPRGSGRFSYNEQFF.

The chain links TRBV5-6 to TRBJ2-5; tentative D call: TRBD2 (6 bases). The CDR3 has 16 amino acids. V was shortened by 6 bases and J by 5 bases, with 23 bases between the two germline ends. Germline CDR1 SGHDT, CDR2 YYEEEE. In nucleotides, the CDR3 is TGTGCCAGCACCCCGGCAGGAGGGATTGTAGGGGAGACCCAGTACTTC. Amino acid sequence: CASTPAGGIVGETQYF.

A few counts support this clone. The chain recombines TRBV19 with TRBJ2-4; perhaps TRBD2 as D (5 bases). The V end was cut by 6 bases, the J end by 6 bases, with 12 bases between. CDR3 length: 13 residues. Germline CDR1 and CDR2: LNHDA and SQIVND (reference sequence). The CDR3 DNA follows: TGTGCCAGTAGCTCAGGACGGGGAAACATTCAGTACTTC. Translated, it gives CASSSGRGNIQYF.

In nucleotides, the CDR3 is TGTGCCAGCACCTCGATACCCAGGGGGTTCACTGGCTACACCTTC. Its protein product is CASTSIPRGFTGYTF. The chain has TRBV7-9 and TRBJ1-2, with 7 bases identical to TRBD1. The CDR3 is 15 residues long. Trimming removed 7 bases from V and 7 bases from J; junction bases left unmatched: 15. Germline assignment: CDR1 SEHNR and CDR2 FQNEAQ (reference sequence).

The chain combines TRBV6-4 with TRBJ2-7; 12 bases agree with TRBD2. V was pared by 5 bases and J by 5 bases, with 10 bases of the junction left unmatched. The CDR3 consists of 16 residues. Per the germline V gene, CDR1 is MRHNA and CDR2 is SNTAGT. CDR3 bases: TGTGCCAGCAGTCACCAGTGTAGACTAGCGGGAGACGAGCAGTACGTC. Its protein is CASSHQCRLAGDEQYV.

V and J are TRBV19 and TRBJ2-2; the D gene is possibly TRBD1 (7 bases). The CDR3 has 14 amino acids. V was trimmed by 11 bases and J by 4 bases, leaving 17 bases between them. Germline lookup yields CDR1 LNHDA and CDR2 SQIVND (reference sequence). The CDR3 region is CASKGARGTGELFF. The CDR3 bases are TGTGCCTCCAAGGGGGCGCGGGGCACCGGGGAGCTGTTTTTT.

This chain connects TRBV18 to TRBJ2-1; D unresolved. V lost 10 bases to trimming and J lost 0 bases, with 13 bases between them. Germline V gene sequence: CDR1 KGHSH, CDR2 LQKENI. The CDR3 loop spans 14 amino acids. Here the CDR3 DNA reads TGTGCCACCGCGCTACGGAGCTCCTACAATGAGCAGTTCTTC. As protein: CATALRSSYNEQFF.

This clone was observed many times. The chain employs TRBV2 and TRBJ2-2; D not certain. The CDR3 runs 12 residues. With 10 bases removed from V and 2 bases from J, the gap between germline ends came to 8 bases. The V gene's germline CDR1 is SNHLY and CDR2 FYNNEI. The chain's CDR3 is CAIAYNTGELFF. The CDR3 DNA reads as TGTGCCATTGCCTATAACACCGGGGAGCTGTTTTTT.